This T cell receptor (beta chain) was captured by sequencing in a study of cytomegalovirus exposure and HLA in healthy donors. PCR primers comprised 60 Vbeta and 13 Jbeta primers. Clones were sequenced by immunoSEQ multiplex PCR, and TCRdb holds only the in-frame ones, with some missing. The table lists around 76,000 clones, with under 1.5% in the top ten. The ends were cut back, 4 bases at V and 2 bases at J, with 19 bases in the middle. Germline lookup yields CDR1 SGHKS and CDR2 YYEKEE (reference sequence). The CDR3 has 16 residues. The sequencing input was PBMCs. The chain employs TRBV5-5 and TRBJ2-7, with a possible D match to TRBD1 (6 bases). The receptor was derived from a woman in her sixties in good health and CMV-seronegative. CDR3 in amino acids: CASSLPQDSVPYEQYF. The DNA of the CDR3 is TGTGCCAGCAGCCTCCCCCAGGACAGTGTTCCCTACGAGCAGTACTTC.